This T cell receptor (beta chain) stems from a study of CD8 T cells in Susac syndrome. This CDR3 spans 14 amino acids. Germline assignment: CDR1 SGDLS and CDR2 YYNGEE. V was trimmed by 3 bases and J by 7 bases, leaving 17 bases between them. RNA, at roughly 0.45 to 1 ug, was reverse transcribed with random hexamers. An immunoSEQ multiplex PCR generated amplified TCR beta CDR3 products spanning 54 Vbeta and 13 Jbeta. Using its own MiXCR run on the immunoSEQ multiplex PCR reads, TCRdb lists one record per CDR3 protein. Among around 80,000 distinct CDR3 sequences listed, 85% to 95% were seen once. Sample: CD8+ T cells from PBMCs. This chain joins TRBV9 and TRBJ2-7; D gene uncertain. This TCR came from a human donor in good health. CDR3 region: CASSDTAAGREQYF. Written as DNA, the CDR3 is TGTGCCAGCAGCGACACGGCTGCTGGAAGAGAGCAGTACTTC. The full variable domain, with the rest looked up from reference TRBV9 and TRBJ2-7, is DSGVTQTPKHLITATGQRVTLRCSPRSGDLSVYWYQQSLDQGLQFLIQYYNGEERAKGNILERFSAQQFPDLHSELNLSSLELGDSALYFCASSDTAAGREQYFGPGTRLTVT.